One sample yielded the 32 T cell receptor beta chains listed below, sequenced in a study of relationships among human T cell subsets. From mRNA, alpha and beta CDR3 regions were amplified using semiquantitative ARM-PCR. Exponential amplification used communal superprimers after tagged nested gene-specific primers in ARM-PCR. One entry per CDR3 protein, called by TCRdb with MiXCR from the multiplex PCR reads. The sample holds 8,500 to 10,000 distinct CDR3 sequences; roughly 54% are singletons and the top ten take roughly 5.6%. Anti-CD45RO beads selected memory T cells out of the CD45RA-negative fraction. Sample: memory T cells sorted from blood. The receptors were sampled from a man aged 40-49 years in good health.

The count of this clonotype is one. The genes are TRBV11-1 and TRBJ2-3, with D hard to call. This CDR3 is built from 14 residues. The germline V gene has CDR1 SGHAT and CDR2 FQDESV (reference sequence). Deletions cut 4 bases from V and 2 bases from J, with 10 bases between. Here the CDR3 DNA reads TGTGCCAGCAGCTCCCGGCACTCCACAGATACGCAGTATTTT. Residues: CASSSRHSTDTQYF.

Details on this clonotype: An end of the junction differs from the germline gene, which may be a read error. The V gene is TRBV25-1, the J gene TRBJ2-6; D unresolved. There are 17 residues in the CDR3. Germline CDR1 reads MGHDK; CDR2 reads SYGVNS. Here the CDR3 DNA reads TGTGCCAGCAGTGGGACCTACGGGTCCTCTGAGGCCAACGTCCTGACTTTC. Translated: CASSGTYGSSEANVLTF.

On this clonotype: Mismatch with germline at one junction end may stem from a read error. This sequence joins TRBV20-1 and TRBJ1-1; the D is unclear. The CDR3 is 12 amino acids. CDR1 is DFQATT, CDR2 SNEGSKA, per germline (reference sequence). CDR3 in amino acids: CSAYGRTTEAFF. As DNA, the CDR3 is TGTAGTGCTTATGGACGGACCACTGAAGCTTTCTTT.

This clonotype was found a few times. The rearrangement links TRBV12-3 or TRBV12-4 to TRBJ1-2, with D hard to call. V was pared by 5 bases and J by 1 base, with 8 bases between. The CDR3 is 13 residues long. The CDR3 here is CASSLLSNYGYTF. The CDR3 DNA follows: TGTGCCAGCAGTCTGTTGAGTAACTATGGCTACACCTTC.

The chain couples TRBV12-3 or TRBV12-4 to TRBJ2-1; the D is unclear. The V and J ends lost 1 base and 5 bases respectively, with 3 bases between them. The CDR3 has 12 residues. The CDR3 DNA follows: TGTGCCAGCAGTTTAGTTAACAATGAGCAGTTCTTC. This encodes CASSLVNNEQFF.

The genes are TRBV5-1 and TRBJ2-3; TRBD1 is a possible D gene (6 bases). The germline V and J ends were trimmed by 3 bases and 0 bases, with 17 bases remaining between them. The CDR3 contains 17 residues. CDR1 SGHRS and CDR2 YFSETQ come from the germline V gene. The CDR3 sequence: CASSSHGQYSSTDTQYF. In nucleotides, the CDR3 is TGCGCCAGCAGCTCACACGGACAGTATTCCAGCACAGATACGCAGTATTTT.

As regards this clonotype: One end of the junction does not line up with germline, which may come from a read error. This rearrangement joins TRBV13 to TRBJ1-4; the D gene is possibly TRBD1 (5 bases). This CDR3 has 17 residues. In germline, CDR1 is PRHDT, CDR2 FYEKMQ (reference sequence). Here the CDR3 DNA reads TGTGCCAGCAGCTCCAGAAGCGTTCAGGGATCTAATGAGAAACTGTTTTTT. This gives the protein CASSSRSVQGSNEKLFF.

This clonotype was detected only a few times. The chain joins TRBV30 to TRBJ2-2; unclear D gene. This CDR3 region has 12 residues. The V end was cut by 8 bases, the J end by 3 bases, with 10 bases between. Germline V gene data show CDR1 as GTSNPN and CDR2 as SVGIG (reference sequence). CDR3 DNA sequence: TGTGCCGCCGGCGCCGACACCGGGGAGCTGTTTTTT. This codes for CAAGADTGELFF. Using reference TRBV30 and TRBJ2-2 for the parts outside the CDR3, the full variable domain is SQTIHQWPATLVQPVGSPLSLECTVEGTSNPNLYWYRQAAGRGLQLLFYSVGIGQISSEVPQNLSASRPQDRQFILSSKKLLLSDSGFYLCAAGADTGELFFGEGSRLTVL.

This clonotype was observed a handful of times. Sequence at one end of the junction differs from germline and may be a read error. V usage is TRBV19 and J usage is TRBJ1-2; 7 bases map to TRBD1. The CDR3 extends over 13 amino acids. Germline loops: CDR1 LNHDA, CDR2 SQIVND (reference sequence). CDR3 nucleotide sequence: TGTGCCAGTAGCCAAGACAGGGTACGGGGCTACGCCTTC. Its translation: CASSQDRVRGYAF.

The chain employs TRBV11-2 and TRBJ2-3; no clear D gene. V was trimmed by 4 bases and J by 5 bases, leaving 16 bases between them. The length of the CDR3 is 15 residues. Germline V gene lookup returns CDR1 SGHAT and CDR2 FQNNGV. CDR3 in DNA: TGTGCCAGCAGCTCTAGAGGAGATTCTGGAGATACGCAGTATTTT. It encodes CASSSRGDSGDTQYF.

The V and J genes are TRBV5-1 and TRBJ2-3, with 10 bases that match TRBD2. V shed 4 bases, J shed 6 bases, and the junction held 11 bases outside the gene matches. This CDR3 has 16 residues. Germline CDR1 SGHRS, CDR2 YFSETQ. This CDR3 reads CASSQDSAGGPDTQYF. CDR3 nucleotide sequence: TGCGCCAGCAGCCAAGATTCAGCGGGGGGGCCGGATACGCAGTATTTT.

This chain joins TRBV28 and TRBJ1-1; D not certain. Germline CDR1 is MDHEN and CDR2 is SYDVKM. With 2 bases removed from V and 4 bases from J, the gap between germline ends came to 5 bases. This CDR3 spans 12 amino acids. CDR3 region: CASSLRSTEAFF. The CDR3 DNA sequence: TGTGCCAGCAGTTTAAGGAGCACTGAAGCTTTCTTT.

This clonotype was recorded a few times. V and J are TRBV11-2 and TRBJ1-5, with D unclear. Germline V gene data show CDR1 as SGHAT and CDR2 as FQNNGV. The CDR3 has 18 amino acids. Deletions cut 1 base from V and 3 bases from J, with 19 bases between. The CDR3 bases are TGTGCCAGCAGCTTAGCAGTCGGGCCCAGTTCCCCCAATCAGCCCCAGCATTTT. Protein product: CASSLAVGPSSPNQPQHF.

For the CDR3, the DNA is TGCGCCAGCAGCTTGGTAGACAGGGCCGACACCGGGGAGCTGTTTTTT. Its translation: CASSLVDRADTGELFF. The chain carries TRBV5-1 and TRBJ2-2; 7 nucleotides align to TRBD1. Per the germline V gene, CDR1 is SGHRS and CDR2 is YFSETQ. V was clipped by 0 bases and J by 3 bases; unmatched bases: 5. There are 16 residues in the CDR3.

CDR3 nucleotides: TGTGCCAGCAGCCCCGGACAGGGGTACACAGATACGCAGTATTTT. Its protein product is CASSPGQGYTDTQYF. This chain connects TRBV6-5 to TRBJ2-3; 9 bases are a match to TRBD1. The CDR3 sequence is 15 residues long. Looked up from germline, CDR1 is MNHEY and CDR2 is SVGAGI. Trimming at V came to 6 bases and at J to 2 bases, leaving 6 bases not matched to a gene.

The rearrangement links TRBV5-6 to TRBJ2-6; the D gene could be TRBD1 or TRBD2 (5 bases each). V was clipped by 6 bases and J by 0 bases, with 13 bases between them. Germline CDR1 is SGHDT and CDR2 is YYEEEE. This CDR3 has 16 residues. Here the CDR3 reads CASNRDGSSGANVLTF. The CDR3 DNA reads as TGTGCCAGCAACCGGGACGGAAGCTCTGGGGCCAACGTCCTGACTTTC.

The CDR3 loop reads CASSAAQINTGELFF. The CDR3 DNA reads TGCGCCAGCAGTGCGGCCCAGATTAACACCGGGGAGCTGTTTTTT. The chain uses TRBV10-2 and TRBJ2-2; no clear D gene. V was cut by 4 bases and J by 2 bases, with 11 bases left in between. Germline V lookup: CDR1 WSHSY, CDR2 SAAADI. The CDR3 length is 15 residues.

This sequence joins TRBV14 and TRBJ2-1; 12 bases line up with TRBD2. CDR1 is SGHDN and CDR2 is FVKESK in the germline V gene. Trimming took 4 bases from V and 6 from J; bases not matched to a gene: 1. CDR3 length: 14 residues. CDR3 sequence reads: CASSLLAGGNEQFF. The CDR3, as DNA: TGTGCCAGCAGCCTACTAGCGGGGGGCAATGAGCAGTTCTTC.

This chain links TRBV7-9 with TRBJ2-1; 8 bases are shared with TRBD1. Germline V gene data show CDR1 as SEHNR and CDR2 as FQNEAQ (reference sequence). V was pared by 5 bases and J by 7 bases, with 16 bases of the junction left unmatched. This CDR3 spans 17 amino acids. CDR3 DNA: TGTGCCAGCAGCCACCGACAGGCTACCTACAGGGGGAATGAGCAGTTCTTC. Translated: CASSHRQATYRGNEQFF.

This sequence joins TRBV6-5 and TRBJ1-1, with unresolved D. Germline V gene sequence: CDR1 MNHEY, CDR2 SVGAGI. This CDR3 has 15 residues. V was clipped by 5 bases and J by 0 bases, with 13 bases between them. CDR3 coding DNA: TGTGCCAGCAGTGAGAGTGCCGCTATGAACACTGAAGCTTTCTTT. Its translation: CASSESAAMNTEAFF.

The chain couples TRBV5-1 to TRBJ1-1; no firm D call. The CDR3 loop spans 11 amino acids. The germline V gene encodes CDR1 SGHRS and CDR2 YFSETQ. The V gene lost 5 bases and the J gene lost 0 bases, with 2 bases spanning the gap. CDR3 nucleotides: TGCGCCAGCAGGTTGAACACTGAAGCTTTCTTT. As protein: CASRLNTEAFF. The complete variable domain, with remaining parts taken from reference TRBV5-1 and TRBJ1-1, reads KAGVTQTPRYLIKTRGQQVTLSCSPISGHRSVSWYQQTPGQGLQFLFEYFSETQRNKGNFPGRFSGRQFSNSRSEMNVSTLELGDSALYLCASRLNTEAFFGQGTRLTVV.

V is TRBV11-1 and J is TRBJ1-1, with a weak D call TRBD1 (6 bases). The germline CDR1 and CDR2 sequences are SGHAT and FQDESV (reference sequence). Trimming left V 3 bases short and J 5 bases short, with 10 bases between. The CDR3 runs 13 residues. The CDR3 nucleotides are TGTGCCAGCAGCTTTGGGAGGGGGACTGAAGCTTTCTTT. Residues: CASSFGRGTEAFF. The whole variable domain, filled in from reference TRBV11-1 and TRBJ1-1, reads EAEVAQSPRYKITEKSQAVAFWCDPISGHATLYWYRQILGQGPELLVQFQDESVVDDSQLPKDRFSAERLKGVDSTLKIQPAELGDSAMYLCASSFGRGTEAFFGQGTRLTVV.

CDR3 sequence reads: CASSPQAGTDTQYF. CDR3 in DNA: TGTGCCAGCAGCCCCCAGGCAGGCACAGATACGCAGTATTTT. This chain connects TRBV7-9 to TRBJ2-3; D uncertain. The CDR3 spans 14 residues. Looked up from germline, CDR1 is SEHNR and CDR2 is FQNEAQ (reference sequence). Trimming shortened V by 5 bases and J by 1 base, and 10 bases separated the two germline ends.

The chain employs TRBV27 and TRBJ1-2; the D is unclear. Trimming pared 3 bases from V and 8 bases from J, leaving 13 bases between. The CDR3 spans 13 residues. Germline V gene sequence: CDR1 MNHEY, CDR2 SMNVEV (reference sequence). CDR3 in DNA: TGTGCCAGCAGTTTTTCTAGGGTCGGAGGCTACACCTTC. Translated, it gives CASSFSRVGGYTF.

V and J are TRBV11-2 and TRBJ2-1, with TRBD2 identical over 10 bases. Looked up from germline, CDR1 is SGHAT and CDR2 is FQNNGV. The V gene end was trimmed by 0 bases and the J gene end by 3 bases; junction bases not matched to a gene: 8. The CDR3 is 18 residues long. The CDR3: CASSLEVASGSIYNEQFF. The CDR3 DNA sequence: TGTGCCAGCAGCTTAGAAGTCGCTAGCGGGAGTATCTACAATGAGCAGTTCTTC. The whole variable domain, remainder taken from reference TRBV11-2 and TRBJ2-1, is EAGVAQSPRYKIIEKRQSVAFWCNPISGHATLYWYQQILGQGPKLLIQFQNNGVVDDSQLPKDRFSAERLKGVDSTLKIQPAKLEDSAVYLCASSLEVASGSIYNEQFFGPGTRLTVL.

The chain recombines TRBV28 with TRBJ2-6; no reliable D call. The CDR3 consists of 15 residues. Trimming pared 5 bases from V and 0 bases from J, leaving 8 bases between. CDR1 and CDR2 (germline): MDHEN, SYDVKM. This CDR3 is CASSDHSSGANVLTF. The DNA for the CDR3 is TGTGCCAGCAGTGACCACAGCTCTGGGGCCAACGTCCTGACTTTC.

The chain links TRBV6-6 to TRBJ2-7; D uncertain. Germline-derived CDR1 and CDR2 are MNHNY and SVGAGI (reference sequence). The CDR3 extends over 15 amino acids. Trimming pared 2 bases from V and 0 bases from J, leaving 11 bases between. CDR3 nucleotides: TGTGCCAGCAGTTACACCCCGGACGACTCCTACGAGCAGTACTTC. This translates into CASSYTPDDSYEQYF.

This clonotype has a handful of counts. This chain joins TRBV10-3 and TRBJ1-1, with D hard to call. V was clipped by 0 bases and J by 4 bases, with 15 bases between them. In germline, CDR1 is ENHRY, CDR2 SYGVKD. The CDR3 is 16 residues long. CDR3 DNA sequence: TGTGCCATCAGTGAGTCCGCCGACGGGAAGGGCACTGAAGCTTTCTTT. It yields the protein CAISESADGKGTEAFF.

The chain couples TRBV2 to TRBJ2-2; 10 nucleotides align to TRBD2. Germline-derived CDR1 and CDR2 are SNHLY and FYNNEI. This CDR3 is built from 15 residues. The ends lost 4 bases at V and 6 bases at J; junction bases unmatched: 5. The CDR3 DNA is TGTGCCAGCAGTGGAGATAGCGGGGGGTCCGGGGAGCTGTTTTTT. Its protein product is CASSGDSGGSGELFF.

The J gene is TRBJ2-5, the V gene TRBV11-2, with 10 nucleotides matching TRBD2. V shed 4 bases and J 2 bases; nucleotides not matched to a gene: 1. Germline CDR1 and CDR2: SGHAT and FQNNGV. This CDR3 is built from 14 residues. DNA for the CDR3: TGTGCCAGCAGCTGGACTAGCGGACAAGAGACCCAGTACTTC. Its translation: CASSWTSGQETQYF.

This clonotype was seen more than once but under ten times. Written as DNA, the CDR3 is TGTGCCAGCAGTGACGCCCTGTCAGATACGCAGTATTTT. Protein product: CASSDALSDTQYF. This chain uses TRBV6-4 with TRBJ2-3, with no clear D. The germline V gene encodes CDR1 MRHNA and CDR2 SNTAGT. The CDR3 length is 13 residues. V dropped 2 bases and J dropped 4 bases, with 7 bases sitting between them.

The chain is built from TRBV30 and TRBJ2-1; D gene uncertain. In germline, CDR1 is GTSNPN, CDR2 SVGIG (reference sequence). CDR3 size: 13 residues. V was shortened by 2 bases and J by 6 bases, with 11 bases between the two germline ends. This CDR3 reads CAWSSGWSNEQFF. CDR3 DNA: TGTGCCTGGAGTTCAGGTTGGAGCAATGAGCAGTTCTTC.